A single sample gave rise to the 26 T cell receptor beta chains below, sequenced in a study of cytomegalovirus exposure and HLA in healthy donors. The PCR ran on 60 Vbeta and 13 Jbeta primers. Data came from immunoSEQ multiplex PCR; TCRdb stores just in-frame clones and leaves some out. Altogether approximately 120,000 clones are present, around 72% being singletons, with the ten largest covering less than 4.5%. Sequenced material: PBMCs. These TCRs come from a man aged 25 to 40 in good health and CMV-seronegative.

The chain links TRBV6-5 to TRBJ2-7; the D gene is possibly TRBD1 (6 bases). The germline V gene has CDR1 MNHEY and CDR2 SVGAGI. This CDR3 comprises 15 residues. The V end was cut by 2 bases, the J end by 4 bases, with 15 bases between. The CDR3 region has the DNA TGTGCCAGCAGTTACATGGGGGCGAAGATATACGAGCAGTACTTC. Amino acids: CASSYMGAKIYEQYF.

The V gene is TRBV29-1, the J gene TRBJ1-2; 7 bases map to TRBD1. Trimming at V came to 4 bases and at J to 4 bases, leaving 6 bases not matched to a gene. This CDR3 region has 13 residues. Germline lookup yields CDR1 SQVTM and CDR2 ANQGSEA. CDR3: CSVALAGGYGYTF. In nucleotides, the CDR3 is TGCAGCGTTGCATTGGCAGGGGGCTATGGCTACACCTTC.

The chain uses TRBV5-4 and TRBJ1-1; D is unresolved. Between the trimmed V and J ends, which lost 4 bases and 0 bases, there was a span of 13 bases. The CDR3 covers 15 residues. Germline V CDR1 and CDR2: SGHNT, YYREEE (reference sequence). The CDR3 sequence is CASSPAREMNTEAFF. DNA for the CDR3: TGTGCCAGCAGCCCCGCCCGGGAGATGAACACTGAAGCTTTCTTT.

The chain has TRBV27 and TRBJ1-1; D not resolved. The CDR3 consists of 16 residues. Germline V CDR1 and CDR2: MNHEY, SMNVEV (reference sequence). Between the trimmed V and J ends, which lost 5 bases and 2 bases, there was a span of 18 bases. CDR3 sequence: CASSPSAGETNTEAFF. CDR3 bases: TGTGCCAGCAGTCCTTCCGCCGGAGAAACAAACACTGAAGCTTTCTTT.

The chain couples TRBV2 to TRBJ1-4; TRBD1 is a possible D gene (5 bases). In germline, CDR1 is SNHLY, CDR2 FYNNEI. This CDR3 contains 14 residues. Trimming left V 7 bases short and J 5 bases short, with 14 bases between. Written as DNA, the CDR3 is TGTGCCAGCAAGGAAGATGGGGGGAATGAAAAACTGTTTTTT. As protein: CASKEDGGNEKLFF.

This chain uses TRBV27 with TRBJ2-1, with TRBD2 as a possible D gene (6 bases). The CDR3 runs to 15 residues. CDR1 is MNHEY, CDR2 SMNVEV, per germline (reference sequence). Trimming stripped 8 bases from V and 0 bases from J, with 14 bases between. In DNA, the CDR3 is TGTGCCAGCCGGGGACTCCTGAGCTCCTACAATGAGCAGTTCTTC. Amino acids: CASRGLLSSYNEQFF.

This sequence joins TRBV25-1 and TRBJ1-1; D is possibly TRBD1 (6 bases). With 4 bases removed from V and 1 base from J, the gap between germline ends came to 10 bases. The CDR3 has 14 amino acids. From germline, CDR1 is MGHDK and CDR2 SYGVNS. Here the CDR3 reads CASSVRGTNTEAFF. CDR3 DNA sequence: TGTGCCAGCAGTGTCAGGGGAACGAACACTGAAGCTTTCTTT. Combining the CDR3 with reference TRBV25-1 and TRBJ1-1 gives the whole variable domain EADIYQTPRYLVIGTGKKITLECSQTMGHDKMYWYQQDPGMELHLIHYSYGVNSTEKGDLSSESTVSRIRTEHFPLTLESARPSHTSQYLCASSVRGTNTEAFFGQGTRLTVV.

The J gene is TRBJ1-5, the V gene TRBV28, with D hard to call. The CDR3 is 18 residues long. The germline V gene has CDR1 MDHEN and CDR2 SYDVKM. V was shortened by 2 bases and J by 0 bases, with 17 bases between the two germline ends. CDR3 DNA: TGTGCCAGCAGTTTACCGTTCGAGTTGGGCCGTAGCAATCAGCCCCAGCATTTT. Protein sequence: CASSLPFELGRSNQPQHF.

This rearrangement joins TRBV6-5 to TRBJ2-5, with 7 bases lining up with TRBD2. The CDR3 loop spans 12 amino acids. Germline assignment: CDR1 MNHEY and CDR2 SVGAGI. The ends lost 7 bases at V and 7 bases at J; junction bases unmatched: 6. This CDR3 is CASNRGEGTQYF. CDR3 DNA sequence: TGTGCCAGCAATCGGGGGGAGGGGACCCAGTACTTC.

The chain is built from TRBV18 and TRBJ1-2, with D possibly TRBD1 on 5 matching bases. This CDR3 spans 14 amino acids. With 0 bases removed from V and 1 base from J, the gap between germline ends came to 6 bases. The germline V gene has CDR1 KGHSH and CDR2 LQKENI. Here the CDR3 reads CASSPPQVNYGYTF. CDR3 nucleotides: TGTGCCAGCTCACCACCACAGGTTAACTATGGCTACACCTTC.

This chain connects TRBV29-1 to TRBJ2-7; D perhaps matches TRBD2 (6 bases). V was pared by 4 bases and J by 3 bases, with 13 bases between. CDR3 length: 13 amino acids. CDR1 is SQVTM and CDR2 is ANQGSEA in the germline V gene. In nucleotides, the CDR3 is TGCAGCGTTGTGGAGGGAACCCTCTACGAGCAGTACTTC. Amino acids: CSVVEGTLYEQYF.

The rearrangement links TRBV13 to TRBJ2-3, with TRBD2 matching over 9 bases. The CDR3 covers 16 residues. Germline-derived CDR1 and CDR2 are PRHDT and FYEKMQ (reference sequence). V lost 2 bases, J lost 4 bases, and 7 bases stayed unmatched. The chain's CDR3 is CASSLFHSGGADTQYF. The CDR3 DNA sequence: TGTGCCAGCAGCTTATTTCATAGCGGGGGAGCAGATACGCAGTATTTT.

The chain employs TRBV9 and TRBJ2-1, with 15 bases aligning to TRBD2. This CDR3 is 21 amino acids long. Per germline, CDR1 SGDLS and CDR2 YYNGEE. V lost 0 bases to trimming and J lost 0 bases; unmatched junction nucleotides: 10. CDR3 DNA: TGTGCCAGCAGCGTAGATCGCAGGGGACTAGCGGGGGGTAGCTCCTACAATGAGCAGTTCTTC. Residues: CASSVDRRGLAGGSSYNEQFF.

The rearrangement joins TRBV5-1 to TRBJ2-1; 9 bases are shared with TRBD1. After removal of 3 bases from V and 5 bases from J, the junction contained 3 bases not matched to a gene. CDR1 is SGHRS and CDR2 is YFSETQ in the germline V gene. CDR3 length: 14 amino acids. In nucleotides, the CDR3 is TGCGCCAGCAGCTACAGGGGGCGCGACAATGAGCAGTTCTTC. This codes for CASSYRGRDNEQFF.

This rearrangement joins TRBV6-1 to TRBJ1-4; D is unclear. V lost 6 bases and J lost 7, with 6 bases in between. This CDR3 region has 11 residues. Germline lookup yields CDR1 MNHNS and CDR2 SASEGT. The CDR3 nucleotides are TGTGCCAGCAGGGAGGGTGAAAAACTGTTTTTT. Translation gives CASREGEKLFF.

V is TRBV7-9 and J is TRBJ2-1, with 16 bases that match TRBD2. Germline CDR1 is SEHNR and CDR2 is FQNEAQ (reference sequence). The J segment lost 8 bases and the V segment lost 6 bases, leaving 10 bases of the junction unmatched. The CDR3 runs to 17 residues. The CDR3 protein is CASSSGLAGGPSDEQFF. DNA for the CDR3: TGTGCCAGCAGTTCGGGACTAGCGGGGGGGCCTAGTGATGAGCAGTTCTTC.

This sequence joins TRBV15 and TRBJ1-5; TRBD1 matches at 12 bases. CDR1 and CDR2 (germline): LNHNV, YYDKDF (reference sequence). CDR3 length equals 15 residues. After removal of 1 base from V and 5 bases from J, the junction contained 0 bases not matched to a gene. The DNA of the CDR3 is TGTGCCACCAGCAGAGGGGACAGGGGGCATCAGCCCCAGCATTTT. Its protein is CATSRGDRGHQPQHF.

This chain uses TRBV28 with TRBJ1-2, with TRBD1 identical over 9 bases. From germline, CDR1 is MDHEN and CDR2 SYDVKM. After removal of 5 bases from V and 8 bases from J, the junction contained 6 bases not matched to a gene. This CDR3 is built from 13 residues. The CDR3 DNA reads TGTGCCAGCAGTCTTGACAGGGGGTGGGGCTACACCTTC. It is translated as CASSLDRGWGYTF.

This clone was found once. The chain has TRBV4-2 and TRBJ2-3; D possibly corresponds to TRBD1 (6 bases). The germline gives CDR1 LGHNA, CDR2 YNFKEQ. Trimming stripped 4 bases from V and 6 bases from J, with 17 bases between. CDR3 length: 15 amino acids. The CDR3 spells CASSREQGSLDTQYF. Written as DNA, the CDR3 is TGTGCCAGCAGCCGAGAACAGGGTTCTTTGGATACGCAGTATTTT.

CDR3 in DNA: TGTGCCAGCAACCAGGACAGGGAGGGTCTGCAGCCCCAGCATTTT. This encodes CASNQDREGLQPQHF. The chain carries TRBV2 and TRBJ1-5; 8 bases agree with TRBD1. Germline V lookup: CDR1 SNHLY, CDR2 FYNNEI. This CDR3 contains 15 residues. V shed 7 bases and J 7 bases; nucleotides not matched to a gene: 12.

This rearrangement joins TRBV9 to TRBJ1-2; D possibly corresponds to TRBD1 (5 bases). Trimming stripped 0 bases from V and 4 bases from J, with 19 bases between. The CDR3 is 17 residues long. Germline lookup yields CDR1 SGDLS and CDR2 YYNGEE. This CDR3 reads CASSVDSTGAPFYGYTF. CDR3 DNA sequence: TGTGCCAGCAGCGTAGATTCAACAGGTGCACCCTTCTATGGCTACACCTTC. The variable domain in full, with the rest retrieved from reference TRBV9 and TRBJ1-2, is DSGVTQTPKHLITATGQRVTLRCSPRSGDLSVYWYQQSLDQGLQFLIQYYNGEERAKGNILERFSAQQFPDLHSELNLSSLELGDSALYFCASSVDSTGAPFYGYTFGSGTRLTVV.

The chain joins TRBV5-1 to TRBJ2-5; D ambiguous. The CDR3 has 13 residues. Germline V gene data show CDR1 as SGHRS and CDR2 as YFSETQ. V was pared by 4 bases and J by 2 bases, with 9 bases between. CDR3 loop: CASSNQAQETQYF. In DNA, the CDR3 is TGCGCCAGCAGCAATCAGGCACAAGAGACCCAGTACTTC. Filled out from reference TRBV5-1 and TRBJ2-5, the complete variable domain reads KAGVTQTPRYLIKTRGQQVTLSCSPISGHRSVSWYQQTPGQGLQFLFEYFSETQRNKGNFPGRFSGRQFSNSRSEMNVSTLELGDSALYLCASSNQAQETQYFGPGTRLLVL.

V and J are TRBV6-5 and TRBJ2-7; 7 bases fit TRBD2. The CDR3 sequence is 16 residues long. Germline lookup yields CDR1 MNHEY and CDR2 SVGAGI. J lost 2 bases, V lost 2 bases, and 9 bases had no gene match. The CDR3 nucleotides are TGTGCCAGCAGTTACGGAAGCGGGGATTCCGCCTACGAGCAGTACTTC. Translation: CASSYGSGDSAYEQYF.

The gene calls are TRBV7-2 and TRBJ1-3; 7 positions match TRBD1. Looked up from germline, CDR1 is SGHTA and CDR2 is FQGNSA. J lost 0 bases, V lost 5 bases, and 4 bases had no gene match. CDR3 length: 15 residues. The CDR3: CASSPGTVSGNTIYF. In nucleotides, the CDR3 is TGTGCCAGCAGCCCCGGGACAGTCTCTGGAAACACCATATATTTT.

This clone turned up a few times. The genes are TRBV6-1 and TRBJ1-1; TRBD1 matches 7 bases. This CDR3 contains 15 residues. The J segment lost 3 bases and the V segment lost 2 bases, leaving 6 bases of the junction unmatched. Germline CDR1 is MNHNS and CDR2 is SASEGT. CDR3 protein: CASSETRQGDTEAFF. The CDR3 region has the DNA TGTGCCAGCAGTGAAACTCGACAGGGCGACACTGAAGCTTTCTTT.

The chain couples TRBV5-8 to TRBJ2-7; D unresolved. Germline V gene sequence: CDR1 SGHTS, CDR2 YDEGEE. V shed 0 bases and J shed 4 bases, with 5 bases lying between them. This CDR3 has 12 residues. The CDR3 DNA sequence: TGTGCCAGCAGCTTGGTCAGTTACGAGCAGTACTTC. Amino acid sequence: CASSLVSYEQYF.